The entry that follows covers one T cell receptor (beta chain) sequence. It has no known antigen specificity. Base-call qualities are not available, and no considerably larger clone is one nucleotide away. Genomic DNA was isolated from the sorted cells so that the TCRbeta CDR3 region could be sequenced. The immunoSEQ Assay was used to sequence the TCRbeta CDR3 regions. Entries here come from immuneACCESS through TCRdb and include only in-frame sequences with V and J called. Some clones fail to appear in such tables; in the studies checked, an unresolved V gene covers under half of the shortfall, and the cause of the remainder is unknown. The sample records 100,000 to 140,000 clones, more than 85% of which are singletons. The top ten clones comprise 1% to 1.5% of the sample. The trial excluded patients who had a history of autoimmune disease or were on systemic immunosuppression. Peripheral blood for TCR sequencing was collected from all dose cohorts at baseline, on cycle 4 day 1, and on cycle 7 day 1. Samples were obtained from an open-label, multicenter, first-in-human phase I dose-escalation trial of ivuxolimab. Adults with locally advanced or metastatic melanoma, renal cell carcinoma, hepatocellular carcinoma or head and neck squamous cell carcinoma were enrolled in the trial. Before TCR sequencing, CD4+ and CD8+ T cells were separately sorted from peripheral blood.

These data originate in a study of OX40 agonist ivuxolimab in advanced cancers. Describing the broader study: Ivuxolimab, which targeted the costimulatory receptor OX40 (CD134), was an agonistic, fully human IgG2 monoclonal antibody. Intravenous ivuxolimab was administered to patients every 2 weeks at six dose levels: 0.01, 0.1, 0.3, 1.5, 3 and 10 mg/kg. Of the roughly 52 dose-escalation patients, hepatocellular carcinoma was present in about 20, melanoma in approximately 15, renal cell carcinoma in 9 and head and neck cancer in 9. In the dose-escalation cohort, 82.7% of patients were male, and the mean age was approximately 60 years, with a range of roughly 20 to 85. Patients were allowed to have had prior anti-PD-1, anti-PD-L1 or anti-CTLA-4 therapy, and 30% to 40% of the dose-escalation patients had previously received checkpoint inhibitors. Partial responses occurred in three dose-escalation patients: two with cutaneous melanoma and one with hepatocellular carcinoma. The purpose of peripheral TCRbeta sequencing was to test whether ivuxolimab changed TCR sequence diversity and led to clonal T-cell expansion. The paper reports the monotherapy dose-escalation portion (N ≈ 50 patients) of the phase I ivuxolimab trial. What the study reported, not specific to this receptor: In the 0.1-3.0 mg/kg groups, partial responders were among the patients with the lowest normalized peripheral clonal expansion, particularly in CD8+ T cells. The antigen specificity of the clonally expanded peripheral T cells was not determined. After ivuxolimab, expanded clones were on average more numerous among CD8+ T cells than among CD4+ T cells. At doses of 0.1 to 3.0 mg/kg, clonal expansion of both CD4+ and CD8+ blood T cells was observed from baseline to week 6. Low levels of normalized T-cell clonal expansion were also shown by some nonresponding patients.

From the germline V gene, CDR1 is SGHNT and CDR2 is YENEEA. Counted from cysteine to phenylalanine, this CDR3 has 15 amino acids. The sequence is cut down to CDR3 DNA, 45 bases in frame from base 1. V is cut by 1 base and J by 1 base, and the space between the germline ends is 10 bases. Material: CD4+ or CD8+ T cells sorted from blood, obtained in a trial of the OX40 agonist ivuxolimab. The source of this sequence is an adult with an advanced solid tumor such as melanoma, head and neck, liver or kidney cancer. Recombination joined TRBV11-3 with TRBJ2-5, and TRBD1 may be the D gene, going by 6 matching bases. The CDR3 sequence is CASSLAGQPQETQYF. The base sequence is TGTGCCAGCAGCTTAGCAGGACAGCCCCAAGAGACCCAGTACTTC.